This paragraph reports one T cell receptor (beta chain). Its target is not known. The CDR3 totals 15 residues. Germline CDR1 is SEHNR and CDR2 is FQNEAQ (reference sequence). Trimming left V 8 bases short and J 4 bases short, with 17 bases between. This sample is drawn from a study of T cell responses to AZD1222 COVID-19 vaccine. Study context: Second doses at about 4 or about 12 weeks were pooled. Findings of the study overall: Along spike, vaccine-associated CD4 TCRs were found throughout, with dominance at 160-218 and 743-854. Without day 14 samples, only post-peak T cell repertoires were studied. Receipt of two AZD1222 doses was followed by a rise in Spike-specific TCR breadth and depth.

Profiling relied on immunoSEQ multiplex PCR, and the TCRdb table lists in-frame clones only, not all of them. This repertoire shows 120,000 or so clones, approximately 84% found once; its top ten account for more than 6.5%. The chain carries TRBV7-9 and TRBJ1-4; D may be TRBD1 (6 bases). The sequenced sample was peripheral blood, obtained on day 0 of AZD1222 vaccination. The sequence came from an adult in good health. The chain's CDR3 is CASQGWEGDNEKLFF. CDR3 DNA sequence: TGTGCCAGCCAAGGTTGGGAGGGGGATAATGAAAAACTGTTTTTT.